Listed below are T cell receptor beta chains from one sample, sequenced in a study of shared clonotypes between healthy human individuals. The protocol was immunoSEQ multiplex PCR, while the TCRdb copy is restricted to in-frame clones and leaves out a portion. The sample records roughly 2,000,000 clones, approximately 95% being singletons. The sequenced sample was naive CD8+ T cells sorted from blood. Receptor source: a man younger than 30 in good health. Each CDR3 is given with its conserved first and last residue. A D gene is named only where the DNA matches it firmly. Only some rows state a clone size, as once, few, many or a class for expanded clones.

D,V,size,J,DNA,CDR3
.,TRBV30,.,TRBJ2-5,TGTGCCTGGAGGGTCGCCCAGACACCGGAGACCCAGTACTTC,CAWRVAQTPETQYF
TRBD1,TRBV7-9,once,TRBJ2-3,TGTGCCAGCAGGGCGACAGGGGAAGATACGCAGTATTTT,CASRATGEDTQYF
.,TRBV6-5,.,TRBJ1-6,TGTGCCAGCAGTTACGGTACCCAGCCCCTCCACTTT,CASSYGTQPLHF
.,TRBV10-3,.,TRBJ1-3,TGTGCCATCAGTGAGTCCCTTCCGACGGTCTCTGGAAACACCATATATTTT,CAISESLPTVSGNTIYF
.,TRBV29-1,.,TRBJ2-2,TGCAGCGTCAGGGAGACCGGGGAGCTGTTTTTT,CSVRETGELFF
.,TRBV7-9,once,TRBJ2-5,TGTGCCAGCAGCTTCCGAGAGACCCAGTACTTC,CASSFRETQYF
.,TRBV7-9,.,TRBJ1-1,TGTGCCAGCAGCGTTAACACAAACACTGAAGCTTTCTTT,CASSVNTNTEAFF
.,TRBV5-6,once,TRBJ2-5,TGTGCCAGCAGCTTGGCAGGGATGGAGACCCAGTACTTC,CASSLAGMETQYF
.,TRBV28,.,TRBJ2-2,TGTGCCAGCCAGGACGCGCCCGGACCCTTCACCGGGGAGCTGTTTTTT,CASQDAPGPFTGELFF
TRBD2,TRBV9,.,TRBJ2-3,TGTGCCAGCAGCGATTCCGGGACTAGCGGCACAGATACGCAGTATTTT,CASSDSGTSGTDTQYF
.,TRBV10-1,.,TRBJ2-7,TGCGCCAGCAGTGAACTCAGGGGAGGCAACGAGCAGTACTTC,CASSELRGGNEQYF
.,TRBV10-1,once,TRBJ2-7,TGCGCCAGCAGTGACCCAGGACTGGGAGGAGAGCAGTACTTC,CASSDPGLGGEQYF
TRBD1,TRBV4-2,.,TRBJ1-1,TGTGCCAGCAGCCAAAGGCTAACAGGGGATAGGGACTCTGAAGCTTTCTTT,CASSQRLTGDRDSEAFF
.,TRBV19,.,TRBJ1-1,TGTGCCAGTAGTATCGGGGTTATGAACACTGAAGCTTTCTTT,CASSIGVMNTEAFF
.,TRBV2,.,TRBJ1-4,TGTGCCAGCACCGGGCTAGAAAAACTGTTTTTT,CASTGLEKLFF
.,TRBV20-1,.,TRBJ1-2,TGCAGTGCTAACTATGGCTACACCTTC,CSANYGYTF
TRBD2,TRBV27,.,TRBJ2-1,TGTGCCAGCAGTCCGCTGGGGACTAGCGGTCACAATGAGCAGTTCTTC,CASSPLGTSGHNEQFF
.,TRBV11-2,.,TRBJ1-1,TGTGCCAGCAGCTGGGGGGCGGGGATCACTGAAGCTTTCTTT,CASSWGAGITEAFF
.,TRBV2,.,TRBJ2-7,TGTGCCAGCAGAGCTGTGGGGGGGCTAGACGAGCAGTACTTC,CASRAVGGLDEQYF
.,TRBV6-5,.,TRBJ1-2,TGTGCCAGCAGCTCCGGAGTTAACTATGGCTACACCTTC,CASSSGVNYGYTF
.,TRBV19,.,TRBJ1-2,TGTGCCAGTAGTTGGGCAGCGCGGGACTATGGCTACACCTTC,CASSWAARDYGYTF
.,TRBV6-5,.,TRBJ2-1,TGTGCCAGCAGTTACTCTCAGATGTGGAATGAGCAGTTCTTC,CASSYSQMWNEQFF
.,TRBV5-6,.,TRBJ2-3,TGTGCCAGCAGCTTGCCCGGGGGCACGCAGTATTTT,CASSLPGGTQYF
.,TRBV4-1,.,TRBJ2-5,TGCGCCAGCAGCCAAATCAGGGAAGAAGAGACCCAGTACTTC,CASSQIREEETQYF
.,TRBV7-8,once,TRBJ2-7,TGTGCCAGCAGCTTAGAAGGGGTTTTCCCCTACGAGCAGTACTTC,CASSLEGVFPYEQYF
TRBD1,TRBV4-1,.,TRBJ1-2,TGCGCCAGCAGCCAAGATTCAATAACAGGGGGCGCGGGCTATGGCTACACCTTC,CASSQDSITGGAGYGYTF
.,TRBV28,.,TRBJ1-2,TGTGCCAGCAGCTCAACTAGCTCACAGGGAGTCTATGGCTACACCTTC,CASSSTSSQGVYGYTF
.,TRBV10-1,.,TRBJ2-5,TGCGCCAGCAGTGATGGCGGATTAGGAGAGACCCAGTACTTC,CASSDGGLGETQYF
TRBD1,TRBV19,.,TRBJ1-2,TGTGCCAGTAGTGCTGAGACAGGGGGGACCCCCTATGGCTACACCTTC,CASSAETGGTPYGYTF
.,TRBV15,.,TRBJ1-1,TGTGCCACCAGCAGAGTTCCAGAGAACACTGAAGCTTTCTTT,CATSRVPENTEAFF
.,TRBV7-9,.,TRBJ1-4,TGTGCCAGCAGCTTTGGGGATGTAAAACTGTTTTTT,CASSFGDVKLFF
.,TRBV4-3,.,TRBJ1-2,TGCGCCAGCAGCCAAGATTTGGGCACCATTAACTATGGCTACACCTTC,CASSQDLGTINYGYTF
.,TRBV7-9,.,TRBJ2-1,TGTGCCAGCAGCTGGAGGGACAGTTATAATGAGCAGTTCTTC,CASSWRDSYNEQFF
.,TRBV9,.,TRBJ2-3,TGTGCCAGCAGCGCCCCTTCAGGACTGTTTGGGGGCACAGATACGCAGTATTTT,CASSAPSGLFGGTDTQYF
.,TRBV29-1,.,TRBJ1-1,TGCAGCGTGCAGGGTTCTGAAGCTTTCTTT,CSVQGSEAFF
.,TRBV5-1,.,TRBJ1-1,TGCGCCAGCAGGGTCGAAATGAACACTGAAGCTTTCTTT,CASRVEMNTEAFF
.,TRBV28,.,TRBJ2-2,TGTGCCAGCAGTTTTGTAATAGGCTCGGGCGGGGAGCTGTTTTTT,CASSFVIGSGGELFF
TRBD1,TRBV11-2,.,TRBJ1-2,TGTGCCAGCAGCTTAGAGGGGAGCTGGGGACAGTCTAACTATGGCTACACCTTC,CASSLEGSWGQSNYGYTF
.,TRBV6-6,few,TRBJ1-1,TGTGCCAGCAGTCCGTTGGAGGTGAACACTGAAGCTTTCTTT,CASSPLEVNTEAFF